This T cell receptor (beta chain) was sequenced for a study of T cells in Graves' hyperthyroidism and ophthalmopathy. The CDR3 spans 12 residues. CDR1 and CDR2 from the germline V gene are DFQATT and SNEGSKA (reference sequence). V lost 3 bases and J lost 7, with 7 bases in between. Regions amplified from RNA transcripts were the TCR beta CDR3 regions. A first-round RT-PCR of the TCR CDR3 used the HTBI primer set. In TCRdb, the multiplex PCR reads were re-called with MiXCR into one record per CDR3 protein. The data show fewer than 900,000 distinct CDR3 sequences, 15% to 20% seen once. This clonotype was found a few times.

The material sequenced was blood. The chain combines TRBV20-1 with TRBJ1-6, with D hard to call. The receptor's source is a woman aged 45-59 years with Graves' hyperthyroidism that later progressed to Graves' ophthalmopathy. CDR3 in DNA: TGCAGTGCTAGCCCCTCGAATTCACCCCTCCACTTT. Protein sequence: CSASPSNSPLHF.